Following are 27 T cell receptor beta chains from one sample sequenced in a study of blood T cell repertoires in COVID-19. TCRdb's copy holds only in-frame clones and misses some; the assay was immunoSEQ multiplex PCR. The repertoire holds 200,000 or so clones, with 80% to 90% as singletons. The sequenced sample consisted of peripheral blood. The receptors were gathered from a woman between 65 and 79 years old with active or convalescent COVID-19.

V gene TRBV28 combines with J gene TRBJ2-1; possible D gene TRBD1, 6 bases. V was cut by 2 bases and J by 5 bases, with 13 bases left in between. The germline V gene encodes CDR1 MDHEN and CDR2 SYDVKM. The CDR3 covers 15 residues. The CDR3 DNA reads TGTGCCAGCAGTTTAGGTACAGGGCCCCACAATGAGCAGTTCTTC. Encoded protein: CASSLGTGPHNEQFF.

The chain joins TRBV28 to TRBJ2-7; TRBD1 agrees at 9 bases. V was pared by 2 bases and J by 3 bases, with 2 bases of the junction left unmatched. The CDR3 spans 14 residues. Germline assignment: CDR1 MDHEN and CDR2 SYDVKM. Written as DNA, the CDR3 is TGTGCCAGCAGTTTAGACAGGGGGAACTACGAGCAGTACTTC. It yields the protein CASSLDRGNYEQYF.

This rearrangement joins TRBV6-1 to TRBJ1-2, with D possibly TRBD1 on 6 matching bases. From germline, CDR1 is MNHNS and CDR2 SASEGT. This CDR3 comprises 13 residues. Trimming removed 3 bases at V and 5 bases at J, with 10 bases between. The CDR3 sequence is CASSDTGRYGYTF. The DNA for the CDR3 is TGTGCCAGCAGTGATACAGGGAGATATGGCTACACCTTC.

J is TRBJ1-5 and V is TRBV28; D is ambiguous. The length of the CDR3 is 14 residues. Trimming shortened V by 10 bases and J by 2 bases, and 15 bases separated the two germline ends. Germline V lookup: CDR1 MDHEN, CDR2 SYDVKM. The CDR3 reads CATTQTSRNQPQHF. The CDR3 DNA sequence: TGTGCCACCACTCAAACCTCCCGCAATCAGCCCCAGCATTTT. The entire variable domain, with the rest obtained from reference TRBV28 and TRBJ1-5, is as follows: DVKVTQSSRYLVKRTGEKVFLECVQDMDHENMFWYRQDPGLGLRLIYFSYDVKMKEKGDIPEGYSVSREKKERFSLILESASTNQTSMYLCATTQTSRNQPQHFGDGTRLSIL.

The V and J genes are TRBV5-1 and TRBJ2-7; 7 bases are shared with TRBD2. Per germline, CDR1 SGHRS and CDR2 YFSETQ. CDR3 length: 13 amino acids. The junction had 2 bases not matched to a gene; V was cut back by 5 bases and J by 0 bases. CDR3 in amino acids: CASRSSGSYEQYF. CDR3 in DNA: TGCGCCAGCAGGTCTAGCGGCTCCTACGAGCAGTACTTC.

V and J are TRBV18 and TRBJ2-7, with TRBD1 identical over 9 bases. The CDR3 extends over 16 amino acids. Per the germline V gene, CDR1 is KGHSH and CDR2 is LQKENI. Unmatched junction bases numbered 8, after V lost 5 bases and J lost 0 bases. CDR3 nucleotide sequence: TGTGCCAGCTCAACACAGGGGGCTACTTACTCCTACGAGCAGTACTTC. This encodes CASSTQGATYSYEQYF.

This chain uses TRBV7-3 with TRBJ2-1; 11 bases match TRBD2. CDR3 length equals 17 residues. V dropped 5 bases and J dropped 5; count of bases not matched to a gene: 11. The V gene's germline CDR1 is SGHTA and CDR2 FQGTGA. The CDR3 loop reads CASSRTGGSGRDNEQFF. CDR3 bases: TGTGCCAGCAGCCGGACTGGTGGTAGCGGGAGGGACAATGAGCAGTTCTTC.

The chain employs TRBV28 and TRBJ2-3; perhaps TRBD2 as D (5 bases). Deletions cut 10 bases from V and 2 bases from J, with 10 bases between. CDR3 length equals 12 residues. Germline loops: CDR1 MDHEN, CDR2 SYDVKM. CDR3 loop: CATRGYTDTQYF. In DNA, the CDR3 is TGTGCCACCCGGGGTTACACAGATACGCAGTATTTT.

This chain joins TRBV14 and TRBJ2-7, with TRBD2 matching over 9 bases. This CDR3 has 15 residues. With V trimmed by 0 bases and J by 6 bases, 6 bases remained unmatched. Germline V lookup: CDR1 SGHDN, CDR2 FVKESK. Written as DNA, the CDR3 is TGTGCCAGCAGCCAAGAAGCGGGAGGATCGGGCGAGCAGTACTTC. Protein: CASSQEAGGSGEQYF.

Details on this clone: The sample carries other DNA sequences with the same CDR3. The rearrangement uses TRBV18 and TRBJ1-2; possibly TRBD1 for D (5 bases). Germline V lookup: CDR1 KGHSH, CDR2 LQKENI. CDR3 length equals 14 residues. V lost 0 bases and J lost 4, with 9 bases in between. CDR3: CASSPPTESYGYTF. CDR3 nucleotide sequence: TGTGCCAGCTCACCACCGACAGAAAGCTATGGCTACACCTTC.

This chain connects TRBV28 to TRBJ2-5, with TRBD2 identical over 8 bases. CDR1 is MDHEN and CDR2 is SYDVKM in the germline V gene. This CDR3 has 14 residues. Unmatched junction bases numbered 9, after V lost 7 bases and J lost 5 bases. The CDR3 coding sequence is TGTGCCAGCAAGGCGGGAGGAGCGACGGAGACCCAGTACTTC. It translates to CASKAGGATETQYF.

The rearrangement uses TRBV9 and TRBJ1-2; D remains ambiguous. Per germline, CDR1 SGDLS and CDR2 YYNGEE. V gave up 0 bases and J gave up 5 bases, with 11 bases separating them. This CDR3 spans 14 amino acids. The CDR3 DNA reads as TGTGCCAGCAGCGTAGTGTCAGGCCCATATGGCTACACCTTC. This encodes CASSVVSGPYGYTF.

The V call is TRBV5-6, the J call TRBJ1-5, with 7 positions matching TRBD1. The CDR3 length is 14 residues. Trimming at V came to 4 bases and at J to 3 bases, leaving 4 bases not matched to a gene. The germline V gene has CDR1 SGHDT and CDR2 YYEEEE. CDR3 DNA: TGTGCCAGCAGCCTACAGGGGATCAATCAGCCCCAGCATTTT. Amino acid sequence: CASSLQGINQPQHF.

The rearrangement joins TRBV4-2 to TRBJ2-3; D is unclear. V lost 2 bases and J lost 0, with 12 bases in between. Germline V gene lookup returns CDR1 LGHNA and CDR2 YNFKEQ. The CDR3 extends over 16 amino acids. In DNA, the CDR3 is TGTGCCAGCAGCCAACGTGGAGCTACTAGCACAGATACGCAGTATTTT. This codes for CASSQRGATSTDTQYF.

V and J are TRBV27 and TRBJ1-1; possibly TRBD1 for D (5 bases). Germline CDR1 reads MNHEY; CDR2 reads SMNVEV (reference sequence). With 6 bases removed from V and 1 base from J, the gap between germline ends came to 9 bases. The CDR3 is 13 residues long. CDR3 protein: CASRAGPNTEAFF. The CDR3 DNA reads TGTGCCAGCAGGGCGGGACCGAACACTGAAGCTTTCTTT.

The chain joins TRBV29-1 to TRBJ2-2; a weak D match, TRBD1 (6 bases). The CDR3 consists of 15 residues. V was clipped by 7 bases and J by 1 base, with 16 bases between them. Germline-derived CDR1 and CDR2 are SQVTM and ANQGSEA. CDR3 protein: CSAARGQLNTGELFF. CDR3 bases: TGCAGCGCCGCTCGCGGACAGCTGAACACCGGGGAGCTGTTTTTT.

This chain joins TRBV11-2 and TRBJ2-3, with D perhaps TRBD2 (6 bases). The germline V gene encodes CDR1 SGHAT and CDR2 FQNNGV. The CDR3 sequence is 13 residues long. V was pared by 7 bases and J by 6 bases, with 14 bases between. The CDR3, as DNA: TGTGCCAGCACCCTCGGGAGTTCGGATACGCAGTATTTT. This translates into CASTLGSSDTQYF.

The chain employs TRBV7-2 and TRBJ2-1, with 8 bases fitting TRBD2. The CDR3 is 17 amino acids. CDR1 is SGHTA and CDR2 is FQGNSA in the germline V gene. The junction had 11 bases not matched to a gene; V was cut back by 0 bases and J by 7 bases. The CDR3 protein is CASSLAGGAGVGNEQFF. CDR3 DNA: TGTGCCAGCAGCTTAGCGGGGGGAGCGGGAGTCGGGAATGAGCAGTTCTTC.

The rearrangement joins TRBV4-1 to TRBJ2-5, with D maybe TRBD2 (6 bases). V was shortened by 3 bases and J by 6 bases, with 20 bases between the two germline ends. Germline V gene lookup returns CDR1 MGHRA and CDR2 YSYEKL. This CDR3 spans 16 amino acids. The CDR3 spells CASSHPIRDSEKTQYF. In DNA form, the CDR3 reads TGCGCCAGCAGCCATCCTATCCGGGACTCCGAGAAGACCCAGTACTTC.

The V gene is TRBV3-1 (or the pseudogene TRBV3-2), the J gene TRBJ2-1, with D possibly being TRBD2 (6 bases). Germline-derived CDR1 and CDR2 are LGHDT and YNNKEL (reference sequence). This CDR3 comprises 16 residues. Between the trimmed V and J ends, which lost 5 bases and 6 bases, there was a span of 20 bases. CDR3 loop: CASSTRFAGMFNEQFF. CDR3 bases: TGTGCCAGCAGCACCCGCTTTGCGGGAATGTTCAATGAGCAGTTCTTC.

About this clone: Other DNA sequences in the same sample also yield this CDR3. The chain links TRBV5-4 to TRBJ2-5, with TRBD1 matching over 10 bases. Trimming at V came to 4 bases and at J to 5 bases, leaving 5 bases not matched to a gene. The CDR3 spans 14 residues. CDR1 is SGHNT and CDR2 is YYREEE in the germline V gene (reference sequence). The CDR3 sequence: CASSPTGGRETQYF. The CDR3 DNA is TGTGCCAGCAGCCCGACAGGGGGCAGGGAGACCCAGTACTTC.

The V gene is TRBV18, the J gene TRBJ2-5, with a tentative D call TRBD1 (5 bases). Germline CDR1 reads KGHSH; CDR2 reads LQKENI. The V end was cut by 1 base, the J end by 3 bases, with 12 bases between. The CDR3 has 15 residues. CDR3 coding DNA: TGTGCCAGCTCACCACAGAAATCCAGGGAAGAGACCCAGTACTTC. As protein: CASSPQKSREETQYF. Full variable domain (rest looked up from reference TRBV18 and TRBJ2-5): NAGVMQNPRHLVRRRGQEARLRCSPMKGHSHVYWYRQLPEEGLKFMVYLQKENIIDESGMPKERFSAEFPKEGPSILRIQQVVRGDSAAYFCASSPQKSREETQYFGPGTRLLVL.

This clone was recorded only once. The gene calls are TRBV6-5 and TRBJ1-2; 8 bases are a match to TRBD1. V gave up 10 bases and J gave up 6 bases; unmatched junction bases: 16. This CDR3 is 15 amino acids long. In germline, CDR1 is MNHEY, CDR2 SVGAGI. The CDR3 DNA follows: TGTGCCATCCGGTTAACAGGGGGAGGACCCAATGGCTACACCTTC. This encodes CAIRLTGGGPNGYTF.

This chain connects TRBV5-1 to TRBJ1-5; TRBD1 agrees at 10 bases. V shed 0 bases, J shed 6 bases, and the junction held 3 bases outside the gene matches. The length of the CDR3 is 15 residues. Germline loops: CDR1 SGHRS, CDR2 YFSETQ. The CDR3 DNA sequence: TGCGCCAGCAGCTTGGAGGGGGACAGGGGTCAGCCCCAGCATTTT. This codes for CASSLEGDRGQPQHF. The variable domain in full, completed from reference TRBV5-1 and TRBJ1-5, reads KAGVTQTPRYLIKTRGQQVTLSCSPISGHRSVSWYQQTPGQGLQFLFEYFSETQRNKGNFPGRFSGRQFSNSRSEMNVSTLELGDSALYLCASSLEGDRGQPQHFGDGTRLSIL.

V and J are TRBV27 and TRBJ2-2; 15 nucleotides align to TRBD2. The CDR3 is made up of 18 amino acids. Germline V lookup: CDR1 MNHEY, CDR2 SMNVEV (reference sequence). Unmatched junction bases numbered 5, after V lost 5 bases and J lost 1 base. The CDR3 here is CASSTPGLAGGNTGELFF. For the CDR3, the DNA is TGTGCCAGCAGTACTCCGGGACTAGCGGGAGGGAACACCGGGGAGCTGTTTTTT.

V is TRBV19 and J is TRBJ2-5; 10 bases are shared with TRBD2. Germline CDR1 is LNHDA and CDR2 is SQIVND (reference sequence). Unmatched junction bases numbered 5, after V lost 3 bases and J lost 4 bases. The CDR3 loop spans 15 amino acids. The CDR3 spells CASSILAGAPETQYF. In DNA form, the CDR3 reads TGTGCCAGTAGTATCCTAGCGGGAGCCCCAGAGACCCAGTACTTC.

The chain is built from TRBV11-2 and TRBJ2-5; 7 bases are shared with TRBD2. This CDR3 has 13 amino acids. CDR1 and CDR2 from the germline V gene are SGHAT and FQNNGV. Losses at the gene ends were 4 bases for V and 5 bases for J; bases not matched to a gene: 4. For the CDR3, the DNA is TGTGCCAGCAGCTCCGGACTAGTGGAGACCCAGTACTTC. Translating it yields CASSSGLVETQYF.